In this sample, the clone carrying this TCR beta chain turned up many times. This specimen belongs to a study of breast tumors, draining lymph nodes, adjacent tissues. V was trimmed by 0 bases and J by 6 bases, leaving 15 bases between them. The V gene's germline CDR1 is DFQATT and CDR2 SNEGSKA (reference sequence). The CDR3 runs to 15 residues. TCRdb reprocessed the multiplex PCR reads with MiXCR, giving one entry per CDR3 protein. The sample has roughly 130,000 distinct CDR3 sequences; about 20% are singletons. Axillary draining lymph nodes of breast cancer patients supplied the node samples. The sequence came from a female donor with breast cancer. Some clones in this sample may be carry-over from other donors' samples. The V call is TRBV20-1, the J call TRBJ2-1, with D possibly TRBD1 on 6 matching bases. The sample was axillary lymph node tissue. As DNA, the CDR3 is TGCAGTGCTAGAGATACGTACGGACAGCTCAATGAGCAGTTCTTC. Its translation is CSARDTYGQLNEQFF.